This TCR beta chain comes out of a study of OX40 agonist ivuxolimab in advanced cancers. Study overall: Six ivuxolimab dose levels, 0.01 to 10 mg/kg, were given intravenously every 2 weeks.

Whole-study results and caveats: CD8+ T cells showed, on average, more clonal expansion than CD4+ cells. Clonal expansion among partial responders at 0.1-3.0 mg/kg ranked near the lowest.

Exclusion applied to patients with autoimmune disease history or systemic immunosuppression. Deletions cut 0 bases from V and 3 bases from J, with 14 bases between. Germline V gene lookup returns CDR1 SGDLS and CDR2 YYNGEE. CDR3 length equals 16 residues. Here immunoSEQ multiplex PCR was the method, and the copy in TCRdb shows in-frame clones only, minus some. The sample has roughly 41,000 clones, about 86% seen once. A remark on this clone: Its target is unknown.

The receptor comes from an adult with an advanced solid tumor such as melanoma, head and neck, liver or kidney cancer. The source was CD4+ or CD8+ T cells sorted from blood, collected in a trial of the OX40 agonist ivuxolimab. The V gene is TRBV9, the J gene TRBJ2-3; perhaps TRBD2 as D (6 bases). As DNA, the CDR3 is TGTGCCAGCAGCGTAGCGGCTCGGAGGGTGACAGATACGCAGTATTTT. Translation gives CASSVAARRVTDTQYF.